This T cell receptor beta chain was obtained from a study of cytomegalovirus exposure and HLA in healthy donors. Study at large: It was reported in a later analysis that the same platform had been used for the approximately 120 validation repertoires as for the roughly 670 first-cohort repertoires.

Study observations and caveats: A few chains tied to CMV proved CMV antigen-specific in vitro. TCR beta chains numbering some 160 were designated cytomegalovirus-associated. Some public TCRs appeared in many individuals, while most sequences were rare.

Profiling relied on immunoSEQ multiplex PCR, and the TCRdb table lists in-frame clones only, not all of them. The top ten hold about 1% of the sample, which has approximately 220,000 clones, about nine tenths seen once. V shed 2 bases and J 7 bases; nucleotides not matched to a gene: 8. Germline V lookup: CDR1 MNHEY, CDR2 SVGAGI. The CDR3 consists of 14 residues. This clone was observed a handful of times. As yet, its antigen is unknown. The specimen sequenced was PBMCs. The clonotype was recovered from a woman aged 18-29 years in good health and CMV-seronegative. The chain recombines TRBV6-5 with TRBJ2-7, with TRBD2 identical over 7 bases. CDR3 amino acids: CASSYGRVPREQYF. CDR3 sequence (DNA): TGTGCCAGCAGTTACGGGAGGGTACCGCGGGAGCAGTACTTC.